The clone carrying this T cell receptor beta chain was recorded once. Antigen specificity is unknown. The sample belongs to a study of PD-1 blockade in classical Hodgkin lymphoma. As for time point: cycle 4 day 1 (C4D1), after five to seven weeks of nivolumab. Exposure to brentuximab vedotin varied, and each patient had relapsed following autologous stem cell transplantation. Study results and caveats: It was among complete responders that baseline diversity resembled that of newly diagnosed patients.

Per germline, CDR1 MNHEY and CDR2 SVGAGI. V shed 6 bases, J shed 9 bases, and the junction held 10 bases outside the gene matches. This CDR3 contains 15 residues. Libraries were prepared by immunoSEQ multiplex PCR; TCRdb keeps only in-frame clonotypes and omits some of them. The table records some 90,000 clones, under 85% of them present only once. This receptor was identified in a human donor with classical Hodgkin lymphoma. The material was peripheral blood mononuclear cells (PBMCs), obtained before the fourth cycle of nivolumab. The V gene is TRBV6-5, the J gene TRBJ2-1; 11 bases are shared with TRBD2. The CDR3 reads CASSGGTSGFGEQFF. The CDR3 DNA sequence: TGTGCCAGCAGCGGCGGGACTAGCGGCTTCGGTGAGCAGTTCTTC.